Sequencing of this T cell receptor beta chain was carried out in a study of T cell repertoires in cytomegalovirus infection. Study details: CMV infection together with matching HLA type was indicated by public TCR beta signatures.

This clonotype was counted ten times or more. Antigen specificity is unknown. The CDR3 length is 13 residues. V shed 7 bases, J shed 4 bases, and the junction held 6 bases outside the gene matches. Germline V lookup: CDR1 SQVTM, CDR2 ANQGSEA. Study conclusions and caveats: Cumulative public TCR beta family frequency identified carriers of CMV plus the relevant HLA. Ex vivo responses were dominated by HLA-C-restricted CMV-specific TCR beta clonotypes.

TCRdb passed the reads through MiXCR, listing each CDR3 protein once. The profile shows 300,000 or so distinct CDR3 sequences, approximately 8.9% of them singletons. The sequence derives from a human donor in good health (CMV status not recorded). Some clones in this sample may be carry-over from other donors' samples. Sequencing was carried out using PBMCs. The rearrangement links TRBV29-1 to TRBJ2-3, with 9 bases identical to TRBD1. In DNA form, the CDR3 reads TGCAGCGGTGGACAGGGGTTCTCAGATACGCAGTATTTT. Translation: CSGGQGFSDTQYF.